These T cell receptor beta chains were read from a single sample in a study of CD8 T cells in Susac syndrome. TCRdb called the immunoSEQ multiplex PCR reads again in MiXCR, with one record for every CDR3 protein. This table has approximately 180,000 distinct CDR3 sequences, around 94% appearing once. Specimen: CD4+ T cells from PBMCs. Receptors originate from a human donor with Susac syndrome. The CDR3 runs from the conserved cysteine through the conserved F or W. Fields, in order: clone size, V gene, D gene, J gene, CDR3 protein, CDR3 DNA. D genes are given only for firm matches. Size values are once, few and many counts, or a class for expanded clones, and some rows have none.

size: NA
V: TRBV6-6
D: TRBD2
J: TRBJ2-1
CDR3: CASSPQASGRYNEQFF
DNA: TGTGCCAGCAGCCCCCAGGCTAGCGGGAGATACAATGAGCAGTTCTTC

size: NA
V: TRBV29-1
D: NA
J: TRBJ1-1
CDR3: CSVSTGLTEAFF
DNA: TGCAGCGTCTCAACAGGGCTCACTGAAGCTTTCTTT

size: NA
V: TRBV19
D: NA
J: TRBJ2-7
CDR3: CASSTVGRGNAEQYF
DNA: TGTGCCAGTAGTACGGTAGGCAGGGGAAACGCCGAGCAGTACTTC

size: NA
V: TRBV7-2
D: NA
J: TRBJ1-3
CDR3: CASSLADSRSGNTIYF
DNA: TGTGCCAGCAGCTTAGCAGACTCTCGCTCTGGAAACACCATATATTTT

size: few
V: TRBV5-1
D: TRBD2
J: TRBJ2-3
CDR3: CASSGGLAGGLSTDTQYF
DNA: TGCGCCAGCAGCGGTGGACTAGCGGGGGGCTTAAGCACAGATACGCAGTATTTT

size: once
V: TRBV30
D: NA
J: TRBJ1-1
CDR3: CVLDGYFEAFF
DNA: TGTGTCTTGGACGGCTATTTTGAAGCTTTCTTT

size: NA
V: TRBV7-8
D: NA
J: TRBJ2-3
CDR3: CASRSSRGGAGTDTQYF
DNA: TGTGCCAGCAGGTCTTCGCGTGGAGGGGCAGGGACAGATACGCAGTATTTT

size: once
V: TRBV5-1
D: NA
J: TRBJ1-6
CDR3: CASSLSGARNSPLHF
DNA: TGCGCCAGCAGCTTGTCGGGGGCGCGGAATTCACCCCTCCACTTT

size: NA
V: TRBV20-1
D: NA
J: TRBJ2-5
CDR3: CSARDSGRLQETQYF
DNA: TGCAGTGCTAGAGACTCGGGACGGTTACAAGAGACCCAGTACTTC

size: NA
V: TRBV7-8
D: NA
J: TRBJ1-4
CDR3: CASSPAQGNEKLFF
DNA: TGTGCCAGCAGCCCTGCCCAGGGTAATGAAAAACTGTTTTTT